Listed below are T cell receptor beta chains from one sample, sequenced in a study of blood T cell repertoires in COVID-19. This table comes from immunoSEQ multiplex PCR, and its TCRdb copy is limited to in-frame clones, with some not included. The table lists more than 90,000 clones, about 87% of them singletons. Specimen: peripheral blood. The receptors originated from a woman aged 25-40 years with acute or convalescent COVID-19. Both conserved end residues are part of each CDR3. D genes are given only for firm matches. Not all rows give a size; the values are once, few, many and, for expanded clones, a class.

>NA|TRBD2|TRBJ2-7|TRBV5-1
TGCGCCAGCAGCTACGGACTAGCGGGGGGAGTCTACGAGCAGTACTTC
CASSYGLAGGVYEQYF
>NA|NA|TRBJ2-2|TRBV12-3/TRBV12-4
TGTGCCAGCAACCGAGACTCCCGGGAGCTGTTTTTT
CASNRDSRELFF
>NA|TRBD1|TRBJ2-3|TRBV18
TGTGCCAGTCCCGGGCAGGGGGCTAGCACAGATACGCAGTATTTT
CASPGQGASTDTQYF
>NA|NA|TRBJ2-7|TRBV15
TGTGCCACCAGCAGAGAGGGGCTGGACAGCTCCTACGAGCAGTACTTC
CATSREGLDSSYEQYF
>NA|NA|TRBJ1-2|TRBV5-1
TGCGCCAGCAGCCCACGGGGGACGGAAGTTAACTATGGCTACACCTTC
CASSPRGTEVNYGYTF
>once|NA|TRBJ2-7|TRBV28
TGTGCCAGCAGTCCCTCCGGGGTCGGGGCCTACGAGCAGTACTTC
CASSPSGVGAYEQYF
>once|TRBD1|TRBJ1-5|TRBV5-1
TGCGCCAGCAGCTTGGGACAGGGGGGGAGTAGCAATCAGCCCCAGCATTTT
CASSLGQGGSSNQPQHF
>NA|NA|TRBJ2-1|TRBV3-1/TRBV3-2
TGTGCCAGCAGCCAAGGGACAGAGTCCTACAATGAGCAGTTCTTC
CASSQGTESYNEQFF
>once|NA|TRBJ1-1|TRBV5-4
TGTGCCAGCAGCTTTGACCGAGGCGGCACTGAAGCTTTCTTT
CASSFDRGGTEAFF
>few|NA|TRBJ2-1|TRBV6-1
TGTGCCAGCAGTGAAAGAGGAGGGATTTCCTACAATGAGCAGTTCTTC
CASSERGGISYNEQFF
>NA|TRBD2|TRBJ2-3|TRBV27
TGTGCCAGCAGTTTATCGAAACTAGCGGGGGGTCGCACAGATACGCAGTATTTT
CASSLSKLAGGRTDTQYF
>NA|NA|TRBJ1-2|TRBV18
TGTGCCAGCTCCCGGGACACGTACGAGTCGAATGGCTACACCTTC
CASSRDTYESNGYTF
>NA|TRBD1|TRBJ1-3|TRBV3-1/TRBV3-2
TGTGCCAGCAGCCATATGGGACAGGGAAACACCATATATTTT
CASSHMGQGNTIYF
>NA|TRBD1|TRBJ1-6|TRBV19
TGTGCCAGTAGTATAGCAGGGGGCGAGTATTCACCCCTCCACTTT
CASSIAGGEYSPLHF
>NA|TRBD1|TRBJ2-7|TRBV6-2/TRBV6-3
TGTGCCAGCAGTTACTCGACCAGGGGGAGCTCCTACGAGCAGTACTTC
CASSYSTRGSSYEQYF
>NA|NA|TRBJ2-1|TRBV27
TGTGCCAGCAGTCTAGGACAGTACAATGAGCAGTTCTTC
CASSLGQYNEQFF
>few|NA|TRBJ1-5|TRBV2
TGTGCCAGCAGTTCACAGGGCCGCAATCAGCCCCAGCATTTT
CASSSQGRNQPQHF
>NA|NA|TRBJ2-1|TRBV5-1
TGCGCCAGCAGCTTCCAGGCAGGTGAGCAGTTCTTC
CASSFQAGEQFF
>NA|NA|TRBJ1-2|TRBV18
TGTGCCAGCTCACCCGGACGGACTGCGGATTATGGCTACACCTTC
CASSPGRTADYGYTF
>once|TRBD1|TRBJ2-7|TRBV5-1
TGCGCCAGCAGCCCGACGGGACAGGGGTTTTCCCAGCAGTACTTC
CASSPTGQGFSQQYF
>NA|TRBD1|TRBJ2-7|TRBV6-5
TGTGCCAGCAGCTCAGGGGGCGTGGGCGAGCAGTACTTC
CASSSGGVGEQYF
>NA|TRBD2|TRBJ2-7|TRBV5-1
TGCGCCAGCAGTCGGGGGGGTGCTCCCGAGCAGTACTTC
CASSRGGAPEQYF
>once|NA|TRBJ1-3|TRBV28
TGTGCCAGCAGTTCCGGGACTGCTGGAAACACCATATATTTT
CASSSGTAGNTIYF
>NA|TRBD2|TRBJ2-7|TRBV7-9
TGTGCCAGCAGCTTATCAGCGGGGGGCCCCTACGAGCAGTACTTC
CASSLSAGGPYEQYF
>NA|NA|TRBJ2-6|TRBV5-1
TGCGCCAGCAGCTTGGTTGCAGGGTTCCTTACCTCTGGGGCCAACGTCCTGACTTTC
CASSLVAGFLTSGANVLTF
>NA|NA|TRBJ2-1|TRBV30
TGTGCCTGCCTTCGTCTGGACTTCTACAATGAGCAGTTCTTC
CACLRLDFYNEQFF
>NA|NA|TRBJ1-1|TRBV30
TGTGCCTGGAGTGTGCCAGTGAACACTGAAGCTTTCTTT
CAWSVPVNTEAFF
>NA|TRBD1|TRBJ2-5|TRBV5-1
TGCGCCAGCAGCTTGACAGGGGGCCAAGAGACCCAGTACTTC
CASSLTGGQETQYF